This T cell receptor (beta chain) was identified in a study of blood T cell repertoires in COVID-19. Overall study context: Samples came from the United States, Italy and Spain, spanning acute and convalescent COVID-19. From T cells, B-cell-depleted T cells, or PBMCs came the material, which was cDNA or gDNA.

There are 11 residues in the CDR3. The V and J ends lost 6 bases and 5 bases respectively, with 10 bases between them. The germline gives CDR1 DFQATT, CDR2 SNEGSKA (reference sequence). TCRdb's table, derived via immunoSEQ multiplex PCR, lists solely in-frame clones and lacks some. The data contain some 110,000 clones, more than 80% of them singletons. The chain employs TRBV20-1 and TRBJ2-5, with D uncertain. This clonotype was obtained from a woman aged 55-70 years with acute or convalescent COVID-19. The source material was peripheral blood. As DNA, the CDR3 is TGCAGTGCGAGACTGCGGGAGACCCAGTACTTC. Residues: CSARLRETQYF.